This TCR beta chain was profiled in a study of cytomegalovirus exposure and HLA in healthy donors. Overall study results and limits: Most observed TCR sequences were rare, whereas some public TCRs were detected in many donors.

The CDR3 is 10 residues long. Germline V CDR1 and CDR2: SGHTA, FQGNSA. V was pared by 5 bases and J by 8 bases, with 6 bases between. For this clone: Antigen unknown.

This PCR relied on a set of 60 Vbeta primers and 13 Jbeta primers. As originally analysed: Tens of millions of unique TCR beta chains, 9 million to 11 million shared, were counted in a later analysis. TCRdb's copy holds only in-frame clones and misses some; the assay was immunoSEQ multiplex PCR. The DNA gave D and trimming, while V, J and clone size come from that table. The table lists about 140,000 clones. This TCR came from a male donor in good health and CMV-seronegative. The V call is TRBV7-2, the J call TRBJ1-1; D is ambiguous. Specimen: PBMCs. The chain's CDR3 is CASSTREAFF. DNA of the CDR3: TGTGCCAGCAGCACTAGAGAAGCTTTCTTT.